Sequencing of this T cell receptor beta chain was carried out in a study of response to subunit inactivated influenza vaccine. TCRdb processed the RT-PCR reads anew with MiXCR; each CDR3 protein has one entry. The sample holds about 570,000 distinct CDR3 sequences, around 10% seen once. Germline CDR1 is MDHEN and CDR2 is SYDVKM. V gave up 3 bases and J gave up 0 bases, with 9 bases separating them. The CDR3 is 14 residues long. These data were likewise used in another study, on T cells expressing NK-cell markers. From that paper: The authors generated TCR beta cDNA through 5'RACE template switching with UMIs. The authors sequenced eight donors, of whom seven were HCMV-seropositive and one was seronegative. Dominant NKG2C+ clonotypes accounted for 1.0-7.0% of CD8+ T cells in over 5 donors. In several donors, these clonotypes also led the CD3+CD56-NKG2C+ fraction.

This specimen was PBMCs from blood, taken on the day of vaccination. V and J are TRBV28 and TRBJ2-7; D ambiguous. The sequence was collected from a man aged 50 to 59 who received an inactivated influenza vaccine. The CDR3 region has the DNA TGTGCCAGCAGTTTTTTTCAAAACTCCTACGAGCAGTACTTC. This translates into CASSFFQNSYEQYF.